The 18 T cell receptor beta chains below come from one sample, sequenced in a study of blood T cell repertoires in COVID-19. Produced via immunoSEQ multiplex PCR; TCRdb's table is partial and in-frame only. The table shows about 200,000 clones, with roughly 84% occurring only once. The sequenced sample was peripheral blood. These receptors all come from a woman between 40 and 55 years old who had recovered from COVID-19.

The gene calls are TRBV27 and TRBJ2-3, with 10 bases lining up with TRBD2. This CDR3 comprises 15 residues. CDR1 is MNHEY, CDR2 SMNVEV, per germline (reference sequence). V trimming: 3 bases; J trimming: 1 base; junction bases outside the gene matches: 1. CDR3 residues: CASSLGTSGTDTQYF. The CDR3 DNA sequence: TGTGCCAGCAGTTTGGGGACTAGCGGCACAGATACGCAGTATTTT.

DNA for the CDR3: TGTGCCAGCTCACGACAGGGGGCGGACACTGAAGCTTTCTTT. Translating it yields CASSRQGADTEAFF. The genes are TRBV7-9 and TRBJ1-1; 10 bases are shared with TRBD1. Germline CDR1 is SEHNR and CDR2 is FQNEAQ (reference sequence). With 8 bases clipped from V and 3 bases from J, the junction kept 6 bases outside the gene matches. This CDR3 contains 14 residues.

The V call is TRBV4-2, the J call TRBJ2-5; the match to TRBD2 covers 12 bases. The germline CDR1 and CDR2 sequences are LGHNA and YNFKEQ. The CDR3 loop spans 16 amino acids. V lost 3 bases to trimming and J lost 2 bases; unmatched junction nucleotides: 4. The CDR3: CASSQEGTSGQETQYF. CDR3 bases: TGTGCCAGCAGCCAGGAGGGGACTAGCGGGCAAGAGACCCAGTACTTC.

The chain is built from TRBV7-9 and TRBJ1-3; TRBD1 is a possible D gene (6 bases). The germline V and J ends were trimmed by 2 bases and 2 bases, with 13 bases remaining between them. Per germline, CDR1 SEHNR and CDR2 FQNEAQ (reference sequence). CDR3 length: 16 amino acids. The CDR3 loop reads CASSLIWTDPGNTIYF. In DNA, the CDR3 is TGTGCCAGCAGCTTAATCTGGACAGATCCTGGAAACACCATATATTTT.

Worth noting for this clone: Mismatch with germline at one junction end may stem from a read error. V gene TRBV15 combines with J gene TRBJ2-7; 9 bases match TRBD2. The CDR3 is 15 amino acids. Per germline, CDR1 LNHNV and CDR2 YYDKDF (reference sequence). CDR3 loop: CATGKGLASSHEQYF. The CDR3 DNA is TGTGCCACCGGAAAGGGACTAGCAAGCTCCCACGAGCAGTACTTC. The variable domain in full, completed from reference TRBV15 and TRBJ2-7, reads DAMVIQNPRYQVTQFGKPVTLSCSQTLNHNVMYWYQQKSSQAPKLLFHYYDKDFNNEADTPDNFQSRRPNTSFCFLDIRSPGLGDTAMYLCATGKGLASSHEQYFGPGTRLTVT.

The CDR3 is CATSIQGTDKETQYF. The CDR3 DNA sequence: TGTGCCACCAGCATCCAAGGGACAGATAAAGAGACCCAGTACTTC. The J gene is TRBJ2-5, the V gene TRBV15; 7 bases map to TRBD1. The CDR3 extends over 15 amino acids. V shed 4 bases, J shed 3 bases, and the junction held 8 bases outside the gene matches. Per germline, CDR1 LNHNV and CDR2 YYDKDF (reference sequence).

To note about this clone: This sample also contains other DNA sequences that code for the same CDR3. This rearrangement joins TRBV28 to TRBJ1-2; D is ambiguous. CDR3 length: 12 amino acids. Germline CDR1 is MDHEN and CDR2 is SYDVKM. V shed 1 base and J shed 8 bases, with 8 bases lying between them. CDR3 loop: CASSLSGRGYTF. The CDR3 region has the DNA TGTGCCAGCAGTTTATCTGGTCGGGGCTACACCTTC.

The chain couples TRBV5-1 to TRBJ1-4, with 8 nucleotides matching TRBD1. The CDR3 sequence is 16 residues long. Germline lookup yields CDR1 SGHRS and CDR2 YFSETQ. The V and J ends lost 3 bases and 4 bases, in that order; junction bases with no gene match: 8. CDR3 sequence reads: CASSYGPQGGNEKLFF. For the CDR3, the DNA is TGCGCCAGCAGCTATGGGCCACAGGGGGGTAATGAAAAACTGTTTTTT.

This clone was found a few times. This chain links TRBV18 with TRBJ2-7; 8 nucleotides align to TRBD1. Trimming took 4 bases from V and 2 from J; bases not matched to a gene: 7. The CDR3 totals 15 residues. Germline V lookup: CDR1 KGHSH, CDR2 LQKENI. The CDR3 bases are TGTGCCAGCTCACTCGGACAGGGCCGCACCTACGAGCAGTACTTC. Translated, it gives CASSLGQGRTYEQYF.

The chain joins TRBV7-3 to TRBJ1-2, with D possibly being TRBD1 (6 bases). The CDR3 has 15 amino acids. In germline, CDR1 is SGHTA, CDR2 FQGTGA. Trimming cost V 5 bases and J 2 bases, with 15 bases left between them. The CDR3 protein is CASSPGGRGNYGYTF. The CDR3 region has the DNA TGTGCCAGCAGCCCTGGGGGCAGAGGAAACTATGGCTACACCTTC. The whole variable domain, remainder taken from reference TRBV7-3 and TRBJ1-2, is GAGVSQTPSNKVTEKGKYVELRCDPISGHTALYWYRQSLGQGPEFLIYFQGTGAADDSGLPNDRFFAVRPEGSVSTLKIQRTERGDSAVYLCASSPGGRGNYGYTFGSGTRLTVV.

This sequence joins TRBV6-6 and TRBJ2-5; TRBD2 matches at 10 bases. This CDR3 comprises 14 residues. Germline V gene sequence: CDR1 MNHNY, CDR2 SVGAGI (reference sequence). The trim removed 8 bases at V and 5 bases at J, leaving 8 bases unmatched. This CDR3 is CASGSLAGEETQYF. The CDR3 nucleotides read TGTGCCAGCGGGTCCCTAGCGGGAGAGGAGACCCAGTACTTC.

This clone was seen a single time. The chain couples TRBV11-2 to TRBJ2-7; 8 bases align to TRBD1. This CDR3 spans 15 amino acids. Per the germline V gene, CDR1 is SGHAT and CDR2 is FQNNGV. V lost 5 bases to trimming and J lost 2 bases; unmatched junction nucleotides: 8. Written as DNA, the CDR3 is TGTGCCAGCAGCCCGGACAGGGATTTGACCTACGAGCAGTACTTC. It translates to CASSPDRDLTYEQYF.

The V and J genes are TRBV2 and TRBJ2-7; D gene unclear. V lost 1 base to trimming and J lost 4 bases, with 5 bases between them. Germline lookup yields CDR1 SNHLY and CDR2 FYNNEI. This CDR3 spans 12 amino acids. For the CDR3, the DNA is TGTGCCAGCAGTGAAGACAGATACGAGCAGTACTTC. Encoded protein: CASSEDRYEQYF.

The CDR3 here is CASSWSQDTQYF. In DNA form, the CDR3 reads TGTGCCAGCAGCTGGTCACAGGATACGCAGTATTTT. The rearrangement joins TRBV5-4 to TRBJ2-3; D is unclear. The CDR3 is 12 amino acids. Trimming shortened V by 3 bases and J by 6 bases, and 8 bases separated the two germline ends. The germline V gene encodes CDR1 SGHNT and CDR2 YYREEE (reference sequence).

J is TRBJ2-1 and V is TRBV19, with 14 bases fitting TRBD2. Trimming took 10 bases from V and 7 from J; bases not matched to a gene: 6. This CDR3 has 14 residues. Germline CDR1 reads LNHDA; CDR2 reads SQIVND (reference sequence). The CDR3 region is CATGTSGSINEQFF. CDR3 sequence (DNA): TGTGCCACGGGGACTAGCGGGAGTATAAATGAGCAGTTCTTC. Combining the CDR3 with reference TRBV19 and TRBJ2-1 gives the whole variable domain DGGITQSPKYLFRKEGQNVTLSCEQNLNHDAMYWYRQDPGQGLRLIYYSQIVNDFQKGDIAEGYSVSREKKESFPLTVTSAQKNPTAFYLCATGTSGSINEQFFGPGTRLTVL.

This rearrangement joins TRBV11-3 to TRBJ2-1, with 10 bases that match TRBD2. The trim removed 4 bases at V and 9 bases at J, leaving 9 bases unmatched. The CDR3 is 15 amino acids. Germline loops: CDR1 SGHNT, CDR2 YENEEA. The CDR3 region has the DNA TGTGCCAGCAGCTCCGGGACTAGCGACCCCGGTGAGCAGTTCTTC. It yields the protein CASSSGTSDPGEQFF.

This clone turned up a few times. This sequence joins TRBV5-1 and TRBJ1-2; 7 bases match TRBD1. Germline-derived CDR1 and CDR2 are SGHRS and YFSETQ. This CDR3 has 19 amino acids. With 4 bases clipped from V and 0 bases from J, the junction kept 18 bases outside the gene matches. CDR3 sequence reads: CASSQWISADRFTNYGYTF. The CDR3 bases are TGCGCCAGCAGCCAATGGATCTCTGCGGACAGGTTTACTAACTATGGCTACACCTTC.

V usage is TRBV11-3 and J usage is TRBJ2-1; D gene ambiguous. Germline CDR1 is SGHNT and CDR2 is YENEEA. Trimming stripped 5 bases from V and 1 base from J, with 3 bases between. The CDR3 is 12 amino acids. Here the CDR3 reads CASSQSYNEQFF. DNA for the CDR3: TGTGCCAGCAGCCAGTCCTACAATGAGCAGTTCTTC.